This TCR beta chain was captured in a study of cytomegalovirus exposure and HLA in healthy donors. Study-wide results and limits: Within an earlier analysis, most TCR beta V segments proved productive either about 87% or about 30% of the time. Highest at DRB1 and lowest at HLA-C, TCR association rates differed among HLA loci in a later analysis.

Trimming removed 0 bases from V and 3 bases from J, with 12 bases in between. From germline, CDR1 is MNHNY and CDR2 SVGAGI (reference sequence). CDR3 length: 15 residues. The PCR had 60 Vbeta and 13 Jbeta primers. The table came from immunoSEQ multiplex PCR; TCRdb's copy has only in-frame clones and leaves some out. Here the sample spans about 54,000 clones, approximately 81% being singletons. In regard to this clone: Its antigen remains unidentified.

This TCR derives from a woman younger than 30 in good health and CMV-seronegative. The chain has TRBV6-6 and TRBJ2-7; a possible D gene is TRBD1 (5 bases). Sequencing input: PBMCs. The CDR3 region has the DNA TGTGCCAGCAGTTACTCGGAGCCAGGGCTCTACGAGCAGTACTTC. Translating gives CASSYSEPGLYEQYF.